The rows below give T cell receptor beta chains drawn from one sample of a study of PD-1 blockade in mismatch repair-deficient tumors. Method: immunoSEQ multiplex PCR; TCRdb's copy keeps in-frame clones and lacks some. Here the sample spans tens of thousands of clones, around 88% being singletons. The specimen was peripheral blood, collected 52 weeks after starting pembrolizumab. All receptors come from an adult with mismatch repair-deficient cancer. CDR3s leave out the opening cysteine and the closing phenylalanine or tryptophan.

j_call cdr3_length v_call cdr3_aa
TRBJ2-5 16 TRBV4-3 ASSQDSIAGESQETQY
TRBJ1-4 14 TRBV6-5 ASSYSNRVGDEKLF
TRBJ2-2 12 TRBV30 AWSVLRNTGELF
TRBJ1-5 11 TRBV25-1 ASSWGGDQPQH
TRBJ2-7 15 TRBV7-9 ASSSTNGTSRPYEQY
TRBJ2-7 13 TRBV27 ASSIHRTASYEQY
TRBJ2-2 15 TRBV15 ATSRPTSGRGTGELF
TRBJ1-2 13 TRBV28 ASSQFGARNYGYT
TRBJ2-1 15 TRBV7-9 ASRVYDPFVGKDEQF
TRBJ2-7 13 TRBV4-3 ASSQGRGSSYEQY
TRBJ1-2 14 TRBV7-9 ASSQFPGQGLYGYT
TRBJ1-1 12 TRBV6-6 ASSYYPGGLEAF
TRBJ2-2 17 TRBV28 ASSLLGLAGARNTGELF
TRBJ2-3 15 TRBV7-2 ASSPTRTRTSANTQY
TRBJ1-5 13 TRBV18 ASSLMGQDNQPQH
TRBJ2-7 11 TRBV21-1 ASSCVSPYEQY
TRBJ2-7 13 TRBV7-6 ASSPRSGVTYEQY
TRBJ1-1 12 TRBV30 AWTGGLGNTEAF
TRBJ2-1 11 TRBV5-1 ASSLDRNNEQF
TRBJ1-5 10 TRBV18 ASSRGNQPQH
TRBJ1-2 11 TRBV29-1 SVEDGANYGYT
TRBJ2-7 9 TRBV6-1 ASRGPYEQY
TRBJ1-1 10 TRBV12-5 ASGPAGGLTF
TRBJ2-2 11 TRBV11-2 ASSRRYTGELF
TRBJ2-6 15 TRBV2 ASYLGQSYLEANVLT
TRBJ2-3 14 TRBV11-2 ASSLDLPRGADTQY
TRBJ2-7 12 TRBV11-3 ASSQGGQRWEQY
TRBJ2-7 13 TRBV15 ATSMIAGGGYEQY
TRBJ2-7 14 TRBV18 ASSLGGRVNTYEQY